Listed below are T cell receptor beta chains from one sample, sequenced in a study of blood T cell repertoires in COVID-19. Assay used: immunoSEQ multiplex PCR; TCRdb lists only in-frame clones, some missing. The sample has about 310,000 clones; roughly nine tenths are singletons. Material for sequencing was peripheral blood. Source of these receptors: a man younger than 35 with active or convalescent COVID-19. CDR3s include the opening cysteine and the closing phenylalanine or tryptophan. Each record gives: CDR3 length, V gene, CDR3 protein.

len: 15
v_gene: TRBV7-9
CDR3aa: CASSEGQGSSYGYTF

len: 15
v_gene: TRBV5-4
CDR3aa: CASSYFTGTGGVHTF

len: 15
v_gene: TRBV5-1
CDR3aa: CASSFSQGHTEKLFF

len: 14
v_gene: TRBV6-5
CDR3aa: CASRTRDRVHEQYF

len: 13
v_gene: TRBV2
CDR3aa: CATRTGSNQPQHF

len: 17
v_gene: TRBV7-6
CDR3aa: CASSLVPFRTSVHEQFF

len: 14
v_gene: TRBV5-1
CDR3aa: CASSYRDRDEKLFF

len: 17
v_gene: TRBV2
CDR3aa: CASSEGTSGRWQETQYF

len: 15
v_gene: TRBV18
CDR3aa: CASSLQAPTNEKLFF

len: 12
v_gene: TRBV2
CDR3aa: CASRADRSPLHF

len: 17
v_gene: TRBV15
CDR3aa: CATSRGASGRTYNEQFF

len: 12
v_gene: TRBV5-1
CDR3aa: CASSSPGYGYTF

len: 17
v_gene: TRBV7-2
CDR3aa: CASSKGLGQGNTGELFF

len: 16
v_gene: TRBV9
CDR3aa: CASSPRGTSNLYEQYF

len: 13
v_gene: TRBV7-8
CDR3aa: CASTNRADTEAFF

len: 14
v_gene: TRBV6-5
CDR3aa: CASSYWGTGDGYTF

len: 15
v_gene: TRBV27
CDR3aa: CASSLVRGPNQPQHF

len: 18
v_gene: TRBV10-3
CDR3aa: CATRPSGTGSPGNQPQHF

len: 17
v_gene: TRBV5-4
CDR3aa: CASSLAPSGGGTDTQYF

len: 15
v_gene: TRBV14
CDR3aa: CASSHPSRGQETQYF

len: 16
v_gene: TRBV2
CDR3aa: CAILDRGPSGANVLTF

len: 14
v_gene: TRBV29-1
CDR3aa: CSADSGRGTDTQYF

len: 20
v_gene: TRBV5-1
CDR3aa: CASSLRGARTSGISQETQYF

len: 14
v_gene: TRBV15
CDR3aa: CATTAGTSGREQYF

len: 17
v_gene: TRBV19
CDR3aa: CASSIRGPGGPTYEQYF

len: 16
v_gene: TRBV6-4
CDR3aa: CASSGQGVTYNSPLHF

len: 17
v_gene: TRBV5-6
CDR3aa: CASSPGQVDPTNEKLFF

len: 15
v_gene: TRBV5-5
CDR3aa: CASSNYGGDLETQYF

len: 13
v_gene: TRBV6-6
CDR3aa: CASSYLTADTQYF

len: 16
v_gene: TRBV3-1/TRBV3-2
CDR3aa: CASSQLAGGSYNEQFF

len: 17
v_gene: TRBV7-9
CDR3aa: CASSSGGLAVPTDTQYF

len: 15
v_gene: TRBV5-4
CDR3aa: CASSFFNSYTGELFF

len: 15
v_gene: TRBV27
CDR3aa: CASSPYGQSTGELFF

len: 15
v_gene: TRBV2
CDR3aa: CASLPLSRDRNTIYF

len: 18
v_gene: TRBV18
CDR3aa: CASSPRSGTGGSGYGYTF

len: 18
v_gene: TRBV9
CDR3aa: CASSADVGTSGMADTQYF

len: 15
v_gene: TRBV27
CDR3aa: CASRLDTGSSYEQYF

len: 13
v_gene: TRBV11-2
CDR3aa: CASSWTSQETQYF

len: 16
v_gene: TRBV7-6
CDR3aa: CASSPDDSYFNTEAFF

len: 15
v_gene: TRBV28
CDR3aa: CASITGTSGFNEQFF

len: 16
v_gene: TRBV5-6
CDR3aa: CASSFRGGTLPYEQYF

len: 14
v_gene: TRBV28
CDR3aa: CATGTSGPPGELFF

len: 17
v_gene: TRBV24-1
CDR3aa: CATSDPGTYSGANVLTF

len: 15
v_gene: TRBV19
CDR3aa: CASSISTVSIGELFF